Listed here is a single T cell receptor beta chain. The data were obtained in a study of T cell changes during pregnancy in multiple sclerosis. Clones were sequenced by immunoSEQ multiplex PCR, and TCRdb holds only the in-frame ones, with some missing. The sample records fewer than 50,000 clones, 70% to 90% being singletons. Germline-derived CDR1 and CDR2 are MNHNY and SVGAGI (reference sequence). The CDR3 loop spans 14 amino acids. V gave up 5 bases and J gave up 7 bases, with 15 bases separating them. The material was CD4+ T cells from peripheral blood mononuclear cells, obtained in the first trimester of pregnancy. The gene calls are TRBV6-6 and TRBJ2-1, with D perhaps matching TRBD2 (6 bases). The receptor comes from a female donor with multiple sclerosis, enrolled in a pregnancy study. The CDR3 loop is CASSLDGRDNEQFF. CDR3 coding DNA: TGTGCCAGCAGTCTAGACGGGAGAGATAATGAGCAGTTCTTC.